This T cell receptor (beta chain) was obtained from a study of CD8+ T cells in alopecia areata. Trimming shortened V by 7 bases and J by 2 bases, and 12 bases separated the two germline ends. The germline V gene encodes CDR1 SQVTM and CDR2 ANQGSEA. The CDR3 runs to 13 residues. Extraction and reverse transcription of RNA yielded cDNA as the sequencing template. Produced via immunoSEQ multiplex PCR; TCRdb's table is partial and in-frame only. This table has fewer than 90,000 clones, around 54% appearing once. The TCR originated in a human donor with alopecia areata. The sequenced sample was NKG2D-high CD8+ T cells sorted from blood. This chain joins TRBV29-1 and TRBJ2-1; a possible D gene is TRBD2 (5 bases). CDR3 DNA sequence: TGCAGCGCCGGCGAGGGAGCCTACAATGAGCAGTTCTTC. This gives the protein CSAGEGAYNEQFF.